By its share, the clone carrying this TCR beta chain is medium-sized (0.01 to 0.1%). The data were taken from a study of tumor-infiltrating lymphocytes in oesophageal squamous cell carcinoma. TCRdb reprocessed the PCR reads via MiXCR and lists one record per CDR3 protein. The data show 9,500 to 11,000 distinct CDR3 sequences, about 55% seen once. Sequencing input: esophageal tumor tissue. This TCR derives from a male donor with esophageal squamous cell carcinoma.

In DNA, the CDR3 is TGTGCCAGCGCAGGGCGTCTCCAAGAGACCCAGTACTTC. Translating gives CASAGRLQETQYF. The V and J genes are TRBV12-3 or TRBV12-4 and TRBJ2-5; a weak D match, TRBD1 (5 bases). The germline V and J ends were trimmed by 8 bases and 1 base, with 11 bases remaining between them. This CDR3 has 13 amino acids.